The 12 T cell receptor beta chains presented below share a single source sample, sequenced in a study of PD-1 blockade in classical Hodgkin lymphoma. Clones were sequenced by immunoSEQ multiplex PCR, and TCRdb holds only the in-frame ones, with some missing. The data contain around 9,600 clones, 75% of them singletons. As to time point: cycle 4 day 1 (C4D1), after six to seven weeks of nivolumab. Each patient relapsed following autologous stem cell transplantation, and prior brentuximab vedotin exposure differed. Isolation of CD4+ T cells from thawed PBMCs was performed by magnetic negative selection. The material sequenced was CD4+ T cells from blood, taken before the fourth cycle of nivolumab. Receptors were obtained from a human donor with classical Hodgkin lymphoma.

This chain links TRBV10-3 with TRBJ1-2, with TRBD1 identical over 8 bases. Germline loops: CDR1 ENHRY, CDR2 SYGVKD. The CDR3 consists of 13 residues. Unmatched junction bases numbered 7, after V lost 6 bases and J lost 7 bases. DNA of the CDR3: TGTGCCATCAGCCGACAGACAGGGGTTGGCTACACCTTC. Protein sequence: CAISRQTGVGYTF.

This chain links TRBV5-1 with TRBJ2-3; a weak D match, TRBD2 (6 bases). Trimming shortened V by 4 bases and J by 4 bases, and 19 bases separated the two germline ends. Looked up from germline, CDR1 is SGHRS and CDR2 is YFSETQ. The CDR3 extends over 16 amino acids. The chain's CDR3 is CASSHSGESASDTQYF. CDR3 sequence (DNA): TGCGCCAGCAGCCATTCGGGGGAATCTGCATCAGATACGCAGTATTTT.

This clone was picked up one time. CDR3 bases: TGTGCCAGCAGCTTAAGGGCTACGACACGAAACACCGGGGAGCTGTTTTTT. Its translation is CASSLRATTRNTGELFF. The V gene is TRBV7-9, the J gene TRBJ2-2; the D is unclear. This CDR3 comprises 17 residues. Looked up from germline, CDR1 is SEHNR and CDR2 is FQNEAQ (reference sequence). V lost 2 bases, J lost 2 bases, and 15 bases lay in between.

V is TRBV7-9 and J is TRBJ2-3; D remains unclear. V was pared by 5 bases and J by 4 bases, with 10 bases between. The V gene's germline CDR1 is SEHNR and CDR2 FQNEAQ (reference sequence). The CDR3 runs to 13 residues. The CDR3 DNA is TGTGCCAGCAGCCGAACAGAGGCAGATACGCAGTATTTT. It specifies CASSRTEADTQYF.

The chain couples TRBV5-1 to TRBJ2-3; either TRBD1 or TRBD2 may fit D (5 bases each). CDR3 length equals 15 residues. V was cut by 0 bases and J by 6 bases, with 14 bases left in between. Germline V CDR1 and CDR2: SGHRS, YFSETQ. CDR3 nucleotide sequence: TGCGCCAGCAGCTTGGGGATCCGAGGGACGGATACGCAGTATTTT. This gives the protein CASSLGIRGTDTQYF.

The chain employs TRBV11-2 and TRBJ2-5; possible D gene TRBD1, 5 bases. The V end lost 5 bases, the J end lost 3 bases, and 19 bases lay between the germline ends. CDR1 SGHAT and CDR2 FQNNGV come from the germline V gene. This CDR3 is built from 16 residues. For the CDR3, the DNA is TGTGCCAGCAGCCTAACCGTGATATTCAGGGAAGAGACCCAGTACTTC. It is translated as CASSLTVIFREETQYF.

This clone was observed a handful of times. The chain uses TRBV5-4 and TRBJ1-2, with D perhaps TRBD1 (5 bases). With 4 bases removed from V and 6 bases from J, the gap between germline ends came to 13 bases. The CDR3 covers 13 residues. Germline CDR1 and CDR2: SGHNT and YYREEE (reference sequence). For the CDR3, the DNA is TGTGCCAGCAGCCCCCCGGGGGTGAATGGCTACACCTTC. As protein: CASSPPGVNGYTF.

The chain employs TRBV11-2 and TRBJ2-1; 7 bases agree with TRBD1. The V and J ends lost 4 bases and 5 bases, in that order; junction bases with no gene match: 2. The CDR3 runs to 13 residues. Germline lookup yields CDR1 SGHAT and CDR2 FQNNGV. The CDR3 sequence is CASSSGQNNEQFF. The CDR3 coding sequence is TGTGCCAGCAGCTCGGGACAGAACAATGAGCAGTTCTTC. Variable domain in full (rest from reference TRBV11-2 and TRBJ2-1): EAGVAQSPRYKIIEKRQSVAFWCNPISGHATLYWYQQILGQGPKLLIQFQNNGVVDDSQLPKDRFSAERLKGVDSTLKIQPAKLEDSAVYLCASSSGQNNEQFFGPGTRLTVL.

The V call is TRBV28, the J call TRBJ2-2, with D perhaps given as TRBD1 or TRBD2 (5 bases each). The CDR3 is made up of 16 amino acids. Looked up from germline, CDR1 is MDHEN and CDR2 is SYDVKM. With 5 bases removed from V and 4 bases from J, the gap between germline ends came to 17 bases. CDR3 nucleotides: TGTGCCAGCAGTCCTGGGGGTGCAGGAGGCACCGGGGAGCTGTTTTTT. Translation: CASSPGGAGGTGELFF.

This chain joins TRBV5-1 and TRBJ2-2; 8 positions match TRBD1. V was pared by 0 bases and J by 4 bases, with 2 bases of the junction left unmatched. The CDR3 has 15 amino acids. Germline CDR1 is SGHRS and CDR2 is YFSETQ. CDR3 DNA: TGCGCCAGCAGCTTGGGACAGGGGTTCACCGGGGAGCTGTTTTTT. It specifies CASSLGQGFTGELFF.

The chain links TRBV6-1 to TRBJ1-4; tentatively, D is TRBD1 (5 bases). This CDR3 comprises 16 residues. Germline V CDR1 and CDR2: MNHNS, SASEGT. Trimming took off 3 bases at V and 2 bases at J, with 13 bases between the two ends. CDR3 region: CASSDHRGVTNEKLFF. In DNA, the CDR3 is TGTGCCAGCAGTGACCATCGAGGGGTGACTAATGAAAAACTGTTTTTT.

This clone was counted a few times. V usage is TRBV6-6 and J usage is TRBJ2-1; D uncertain. The V gene lost 0 bases and the J gene lost 6 bases, with 12 bases spanning the gap. The CDR3 length is 15 residues. Germline lookup yields CDR1 MNHNY and CDR2 SVGAGI (reference sequence). The CDR3 DNA reads TGTGCCAGCAGTTACTCGACGAGACGAGGCAATGAGCAGTTCTTC. Its protein product is CASSYSTRRGNEQFF.